Presented here are 21 T cell receptor beta chains from one specimen sequenced in a study of CD8+ T cells in alopecia areata. Treatment in this sample: oral pan-JAK inhibitor, 5-10 mg twice daily. RNA, once extracted, was reverse transcribed into cDNA for use as the sequencing template. The method was immunoSEQ multiplex PCR; TCRdb's version includes in-frame clones alone and lacks a portion of them. The sample carries more than 200,000 clones, over 40% recorded once. The source was CD4+ T cells sorted from blood, collected at roughly week 36, from a patient treated with tofacitinib. The receptors were sampled from a human donor with alopecia areata.

This clone was seen more than once but under ten times. The chain has TRBV29-1 and TRBJ1-1; D remains unclear. Trimming stripped 4 bases from V and 0 bases from J, with 3 bases between. The CDR3 is 11 amino acids. CDR1 SQVTM and CDR2 ANQGSEA come from the germline V gene. In nucleotides, the CDR3 is TGCAGCGTTGTCCTGAACACTGAAGCTTTCTTT. It specifies CSVVLNTEAFF.

This clone was recorded a few times. J is TRBJ1-4 and V is TRBV28; 8 bases line up with TRBD1. This CDR3 has 13 residues. CDR1 is MDHEN, CDR2 SYDVKM, per germline. V trimming: 6 bases; J trimming: 10 bases; junction bases outside the gene matches: 7. The DNA for the CDR3 is TGTGCCAGCAGCCCTCAGACAGGGGTAAAACTGTTTTTT. Translated, it gives CASSPQTGVKLFF.

The chain couples TRBV29-1 to TRBJ2-7, with TRBD2 as a possible D gene (5 bases). This CDR3 is built from 13 residues. V shed 6 bases and J shed 3 bases, with 15 bases lying between them. The V gene's germline CDR1 is SQVTM and CDR2 ANQGSEA. CDR3 region: CSVLLPGNYEQYF. The CDR3, as DNA: TGCAGCGTCCTCCTTCCGGGGAACTACGAGCAGTACTTC.

This rearrangement joins TRBV6-5 to TRBJ2-7; D is undetermined. This CDR3 region has 14 residues. V lost 2 bases, J lost 5 bases, and 13 bases lay in between. The germline V gene encodes CDR1 MNHEY and CDR2 SVGAGI. The CDR3, as DNA: TGTGCCAGCAGTTACGGTCCCACCACCCACGAGCAGTACTTC. Amino acid sequence: CASSYGPTTHEQYF.

The chain couples TRBV11-2 to TRBJ2-1; D gene unclear. Trimming removed 6 bases from V and 0 bases from J, with 6 bases in between. This CDR3 is built from 13 residues. The germline V gene encodes CDR1 SGHAT and CDR2 FQNNGV. The CDR3 nucleotides are TGTGCCAGCAGGATAAGCTCCTACAATGAGCAGTTCTTC. Translated, it gives CASRISSYNEQFF.

This clone was recorded a few times. The V and J genes are TRBV29-1 and TRBJ1-3, with no clear D. CDR3 length equals 12 residues. CDR1 SQVTM and CDR2 ANQGSEA come from the germline V gene. The V end was cut by 6 bases, the J end by 0 bases, with 6 bases between. The CDR3, as DNA: TGCAGCGTGGGGTACTCTGGAAACACCATATATTTT. Protein product: CSVGYSGNTIYF.

This clone was detected many times. The chain employs TRBV11-2 and TRBJ2-1; TRBD2 is a possible D gene (6 bases). Looked up from germline, CDR1 is SGHAT and CDR2 is FQNNGV. The V end was cut by 6 bases, the J end by 1 base, with 16 bases between. The CDR3 contains 16 residues. This chain's CDR3 is CASRGGVAVSYNEQFF. CDR3 nucleotides: TGTGCCAGCAGGGGGGGAGTAGCGGTTTCCTACAATGAGCAGTTCTTC.

The chain recombines TRBV20-1 with TRBJ2-7; perhaps TRBD1 as D (5 bases). This CDR3 is built from 11 residues. The germline V gene has CDR1 DFQATT and CDR2 SNEGSKA (reference sequence). V gave up 3 bases and J gave up 4 bases, with 7 bases separating them. The chain's CDR3 is CSASRVYEQYF. For the CDR3, the DNA is TGCAGTGCTAGCAGGGTTTACGAGCAGTACTTC.

The J gene is TRBJ2-4, the V gene TRBV7-2, with 7 bases fitting TRBD1. Germline trimming cut 6 bases from V and 6 bases from J; bases unmatched to any gene: 8. CDR1 is SGHTA, CDR2 FQGNSA, per germline. This CDR3 has 14 amino acids. CDR3 DNA sequence: TGTGCCAGCAGGTCCGGGACAGCGCTAAACATTCAGTACTTC. This gives the protein CASRSGTALNIQYF. Supplemented by reference TRBV7-2 and TRBJ2-4, the full variable domain reads GAGVSQSPSNKVTEKGKDVELRCDPISGHTALYWYRQSLGQGLEFLIYFQGNSAPDKSGLPSDRFSAERTGGSVSTLTIQRTQQEDSAVYLCASRSGTALNIQYFGAGTRLSVL.

This clone appeared once. The chain has TRBV25-1 and TRBJ2-5; weak D call: TRBD2 (5 bases). This CDR3 spans 14 amino acids. Trimming cost V 3 bases and J 1 base, with 9 bases left between them. The germline V gene has CDR1 MGHDK and CDR2 SYGVNS. The chain's CDR3 is CASSDPGSQETQYF. The CDR3 nucleotides are TGTGCCAGCAGTGATCCGGGGAGCCAAGAGACCCAGTACTTC.

This chain uses TRBV11-2 with TRBJ2-5; D may be TRBD1 (5 bases). The germline CDR1 and CDR2 sequences are SGHAT and FQNNGV. Trimming removed 1 base from V and 2 bases from J, with 14 bases in between. This CDR3 has 16 residues. CDR3 coding DNA: TGTGCCAGCAGCTTAGGGCGTACAGGAAGTCAAGAGACCCAGTACTTC. Protein product: CASSLGRTGSQETQYF.

This clone occurred a few times. The chain joins TRBV19 to TRBJ2-2; 8 bases agree with TRBD1. Germline trimming cut 9 bases from V and 7 bases from J; bases unmatched to any gene: 7. Germline V gives CDR1 LNHDA, CDR2 SQIVND (reference sequence). The CDR3 has 13 amino acids. Here the CDR3 reads CASLTGVSGELFF. The CDR3 nucleotides are TGTGCCAGCCTGACAGGGGTCAGCGGGGAGCTGTTTTTT.

The chain links TRBV7-2 to TRBJ2-1, with 9 bases identical to TRBD2. Germline assignment: CDR1 SGHTA and CDR2 FQGNSA. V dropped 6 bases and J dropped 5; count of bases not matched to a gene: 2. This CDR3 is 13 amino acids long. CDR3 region: CASRTSGDNEQFF. In DNA, the CDR3 is TGTGCCAGCAGGACTAGCGGAGACAATGAGCAGTTCTTC.

This chain links TRBV29-1 with TRBJ2-1; TRBD2 matches 9 bases. Germline-derived CDR1 and CDR2 are SQVTM and ANQGSEA. The junction had 12 bases not matched to a gene; V was cut back by 7 bases and J by 5 bases. The CDR3 loop spans 15 amino acids. As DNA, the CDR3 is TGCAGCGGTGCGGTGGCGGGAGGGCCTGACAATGAGCAGTTCTTC. As protein: CSGAVAGGPDNEQFF.

This clone was seen a few times. The chain employs TRBV5-1 and TRBJ1-1, with TRBD1 identical over 7 bases. The CDR3 spans 15 residues. J was trimmed by 0 bases and V by 4 bases; bases with no gene match: 6. Germline loops: CDR1 SGHRS, CDR2 YFSETQ. CDR3 sequence: CASSDGTDLNTEAFF. CDR3 nucleotides: TGCGCCAGCAGCGATGGGACAGATTTGAACACTGAAGCTTTCTTT.

The V and J genes are TRBV5-6 and TRBJ2-5; D ambiguous. The V end lost 4 bases, the J end lost 5 bases, and 9 bases lay between the germline ends. Germline CDR1 is SGHDT and CDR2 is YYEEEE. There are 12 residues in the CDR3. CDR3 in DNA: TGTGCCAGCAGCCACCGCCGGGAGACCCAGTACTTC. It yields the protein CASSHRRETQYF.

This clone was counted at least ten times. The chain recombines TRBV15 with TRBJ1-4, with no clear D. V was trimmed by 6 bases and J by 7 bases, leaving 6 bases between them. This CDR3 region has 11 residues. Looked up from germline, CDR1 is LNHNV and CDR2 is YYDKDF (reference sequence). DNA for the CDR3: TGTGCCACCAGGGCCCGTGAAAAACTGTTTTTT. It is translated as CATRAREKLFF. Full variable domain (missing parts from reference TRBV15 and TRBJ1-4): DAMVIQNPRYQVTQFGKPVTLSCSQTLNHNVMYWYQQKSSQAPKLLFHYYDKDFNNEADTPDNFQSRRPNTSFCFLDIRSPGLGDTAMYLCATRAREKLFFGSGTQLSVL.

This clone was found a few times. CDR3 nucleotides: TGCGCCAGCAGCTCCGGGACTAGCGGGAACAATGAGCAGTTCTTC. It specifies CASSSGTSGNNEQFF. V usage is TRBV5-1 and J usage is TRBJ2-1, with TRBD2 matching 13 bases. The V segment lost 3 bases and the J segment 5 bases; nucleotides outside the gene matches: 2. CDR1 and CDR2 (germline): SGHRS, YFSETQ. This CDR3 spans 15 amino acids.

This clone turned up a few times. The chain uses TRBV7-9 and TRBJ2-5; a weak D match, TRBD2 (5 bases). Germline V gives CDR1 SEHNR, CDR2 FQNEAQ (reference sequence). Between the trimmed V and J ends, which lost 4 bases and 5 bases, there was a span of 17 bases. The CDR3 loop spans 15 amino acids. The CDR3 nucleotides are TGTGCCAGCAGCTCGATTGGCGCGGGCACTGAGACCCAGTACTTC. This gives the protein CASSSIGAGTETQYF.

V gene TRBV6-5 combines with J gene TRBJ2-5, with 7 nucleotides matching TRBD2. Germline trimming cut 2 bases from V and 4 bases from J; bases unmatched to any gene: 4. CDR3 length: 14 amino acids. Germline CDR1 MNHEY, CDR2 SVGAGI. The CDR3 DNA follows: TGTGCCAGCAGTTACGCGGGGAGGGGAGAGACCCAGTACTTC. It is translated as CASSYAGRGETQYF.

On this clone: Being one base from a much bigger clone, this may be a read error. The sample has other DNA sequences that encode this CDR3 too. The chain is built from TRBV7-9 and TRBJ2-6; D unclear. Trimming stripped 6 bases from V and 1 base from J, with 1 base between. Germline V gene sequence: CDR1 SEHNR, CDR2 FQNEAQ (reference sequence). This CDR3 is built from 12 residues. The CDR3 sequence is CASSSGANVLTF. The CDR3 DNA sequence: TGTGCCAGCAGTTCTGGGGCCAACGTCCTGACTTTC.